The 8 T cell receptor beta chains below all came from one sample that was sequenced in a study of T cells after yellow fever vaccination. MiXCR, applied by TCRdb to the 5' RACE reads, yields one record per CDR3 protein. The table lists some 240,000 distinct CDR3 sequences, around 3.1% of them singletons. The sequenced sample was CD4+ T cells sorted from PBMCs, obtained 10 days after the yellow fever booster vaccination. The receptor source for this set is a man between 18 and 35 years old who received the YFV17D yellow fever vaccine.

The CDR3 nucleotides read TGTGCCAGCAGCCAAGCCGAAGGGGCGAACACCGGGGAGCTGTTTTTT. Its protein is CASSQAEGANTGELFF. V gene TRBV4-2 combines with J gene TRBJ2-2, with D maybe TRBD1 (5 bases). Germline values: CDR1 LGHNA, CDR2 YNFKEQ. The ends were cut back, 1 base at V and 0 bases at J, with 9 bases in the middle. The CDR3 length is 16 residues.

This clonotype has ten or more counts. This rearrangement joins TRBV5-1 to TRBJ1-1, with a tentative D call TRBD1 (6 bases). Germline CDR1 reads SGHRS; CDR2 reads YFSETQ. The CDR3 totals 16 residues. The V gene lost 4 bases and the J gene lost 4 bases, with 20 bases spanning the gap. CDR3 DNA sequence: TGCGCCAGCAGCCTACCCTCAGGGGCCCGGGGCACTGAAGCTTTCTTT. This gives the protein CASSLPSGARGTEAFF.

The CDR3 protein is CASSHRSSGNTIYF. The DNA for the CDR3 is TGCGCCAGCAGCCATCGGTCCTCTGGAAACACCATATATTTT. The V call is TRBV4-1, the J call TRBJ1-3; D is ambiguous. The germline V gene has CDR1 MGHRA and CDR2 YSYEKL. This CDR3 comprises 14 residues. V lost 3 bases and J lost 0, with 6 bases in between.

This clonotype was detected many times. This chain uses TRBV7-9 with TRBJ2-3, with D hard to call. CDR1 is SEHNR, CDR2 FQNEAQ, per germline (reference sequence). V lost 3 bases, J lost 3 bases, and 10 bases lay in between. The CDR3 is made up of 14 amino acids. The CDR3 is CASSFLHPTDTQYF. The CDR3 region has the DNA TGTGCCAGCAGCTTCCTCCACCCAACAGATACGCAGTATTTT.

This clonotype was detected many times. CDR3 nucleotide sequence: TGTGCCATCAGTGACCCATCTGTGCGGGGGAGCACAGATACGCAGTATTTT. Amino acid sequence: CAISDPSVRGSTDTQYF. The chain combines TRBV10-3 with TRBJ2-3; 7 bases line up with TRBD2. After removal of 3 bases from V and 0 bases from J, the junction contained 9 bases not matched to a gene. There are 17 residues in the CDR3. The germline V gene encodes CDR1 ENHRY and CDR2 SYGVKD.

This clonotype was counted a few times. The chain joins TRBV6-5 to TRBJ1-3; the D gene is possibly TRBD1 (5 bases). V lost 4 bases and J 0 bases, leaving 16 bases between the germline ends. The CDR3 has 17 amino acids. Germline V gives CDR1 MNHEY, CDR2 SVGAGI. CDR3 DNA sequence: TGTGCCAGCAGTTCCATCAGCGACAGATACTCTGGAAACACCATATATTTT. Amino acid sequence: CASSSISDRYSGNTIYF.

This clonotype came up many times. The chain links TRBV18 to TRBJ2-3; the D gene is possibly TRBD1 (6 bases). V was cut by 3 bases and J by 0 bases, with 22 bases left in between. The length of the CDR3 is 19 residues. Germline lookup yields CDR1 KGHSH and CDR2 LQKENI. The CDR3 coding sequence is TGTGCCAGCTCACCGACCGGGACACCGGTTAGAGTGAGCACAGATACGCAGTATTTT. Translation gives CASSPTGTPVRVSTDTQYF.

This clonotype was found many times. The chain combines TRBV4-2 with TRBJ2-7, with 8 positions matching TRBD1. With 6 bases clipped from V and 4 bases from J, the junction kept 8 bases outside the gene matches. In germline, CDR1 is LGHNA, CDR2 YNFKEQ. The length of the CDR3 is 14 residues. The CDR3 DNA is TGTGCCAGCAGTCGCACCGGGACAGGTTACGAGCAGTACTTC. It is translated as CASSRTGTGYEQYF.